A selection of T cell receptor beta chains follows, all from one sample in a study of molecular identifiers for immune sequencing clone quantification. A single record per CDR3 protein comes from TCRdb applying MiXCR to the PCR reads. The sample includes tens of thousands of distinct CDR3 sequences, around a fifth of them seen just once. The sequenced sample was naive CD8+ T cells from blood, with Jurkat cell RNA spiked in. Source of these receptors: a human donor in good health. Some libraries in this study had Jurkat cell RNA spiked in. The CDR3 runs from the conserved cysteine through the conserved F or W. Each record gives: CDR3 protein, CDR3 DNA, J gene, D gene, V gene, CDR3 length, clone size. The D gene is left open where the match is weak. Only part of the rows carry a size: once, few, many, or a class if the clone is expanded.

CDR3 protein: CAWSVDSSNEQFF
CDR3 DNA: TGTGCCTGGAGTGTTGATAGCTCCAATGAGCAGTTCTTC
J gene: TRBJ2-1
D gene: NA
V gene: TRBV30
CDR3 length: 13
clone size: many

CDR3 protein: CASSMGSRPTSSGNTIYF
CDR3 DNA: TGTGCCAGCAGTATGGGCAGTCGGCCGACTAGCTCTGGAAACACCATATATTTT
J gene: TRBJ1-3
D gene: NA
V gene: TRBV7-2
CDR3 length: 18
clone size: NA

CDR3 protein: CASSPLTASGYNEQFF
CDR3 DNA: TGCGCCAGCAGCCCCCTGACAGCCTCGGGATACAATGAGCAGTTCTTC
J gene: TRBJ2-1
D gene: NA
V gene: TRBV4-1
CDR3 length: 16
clone size: many

CDR3 protein: CSDSNGPYTEAFF
CDR3 DNA: TGCAGCGACTCGAACGGACCCTACACTGAAGCTTTCTTT
J gene: TRBJ1-1
D gene: NA
V gene: TRBV29-1
CDR3 length: 13
clone size: NA

CDR3 protein: CASVIRGKAFF
CDR3 DNA: TGTGCCAGCGTAATTCGGGGGAAGGCTTTCTTT
J gene: TRBJ1-1
D gene: NA
V gene: TRBV5-6
CDR3 length: 11
clone size: many

CDR3 protein: CASSAGQNNEQFF
CDR3 DNA: TGTGCCAGCAGCGCAGGACAGAACAATGAGCAGTTCTTC
J gene: TRBJ2-1
D gene: NA
V gene: TRBV7-6
CDR3 length: 13
clone size: NA

CDR3 protein: CASSPVETGNTGELFF
CDR3 DNA: TGTGCCAGCAGTCCCGTCGAGACAGGGAACACCGGGGAGCTGTTTTTT
J gene: TRBJ2-2
D gene: NA
V gene: TRBV28
CDR3 length: 16
clone size: few

CDR3 protein: CSARDYEDSYEQYF
CDR3 DNA: TGCAGTGCTAGGGACTACGAAGACTCCTACGAGCAGTACTTC
J gene: TRBJ2-7
D gene: NA
V gene: TRBV20-1
CDR3 length: 14
clone size: many

CDR3 protein: CASSTSGSLYNEQFF
CDR3 DNA: TGCGCCAGCAGCACGAGCGGGAGTCTCTACAATGAGCAGTTCTTC
J gene: TRBJ2-1
D gene: TRBD2
V gene: TRBV4-3
CDR3 length: 15
clone size: NA

CDR3 protein: CASSLEAGHLYTF
CDR3 DNA: TGTGCCAGCAGCCTAGAGGCCGGACACCTCTACACCTTC
J gene: TRBJ1-2
D gene: NA
V gene: TRBV7-2
CDR3 length: 13
clone size: NA

CDR3 protein: CASSQGAGIDTQYF
CDR3 DNA: TGTGCCAGCAGCCAAGGAGCGGGTATAGATACGCAGTATTTT
J gene: TRBJ2-3
D gene: NA
V gene: TRBV3-1
CDR3 length: 14
clone size: NA

CDR3 protein: CASSEGQATYEQYF
CDR3 DNA: TGTGCCAGCAGTGAAGGGCAGGCCACCTACGAGCAGTACTTC
J gene: TRBJ2-7
D gene: NA
V gene: TRBV25-1
CDR3 length: 14
clone size: many

CDR3 protein: CSAGTSGNRYNEQFF
CDR3 DNA: TGCAGCGCCGGGACTAGCGGGAACCGCTACAATGAGCAGTTCTTC
J gene: TRBJ2-1
D gene: TRBD2
V gene: TRBV29-1
CDR3 length: 15
clone size: few

CDR3 protein: CASSEAAWATGSPSEQYF
CDR3 DNA: TGTGCCAGCAGTGAAGCGGCGTGGGCGACTGGGTCTCCGTCCGAGCAGTACTTC
J gene: TRBJ2-7
D gene: NA
V gene: TRBV2
CDR3 length: 18
clone size: NA

CDR3 protein: CASSFQRQPGAKNIQYF
CDR3 DNA: TGTGCCAGCAGTTTCCAGAGGCAGCCGGGAGCCAAAAACATTCAGTACTTC
J gene: TRBJ2-4
D gene: NA
V gene: TRBV28
CDR3 length: 17
clone size: many

CDR3 protein: CASSLGVAFYEQYF
CDR3 DNA: TGTGCCAGCAGCTTAGGGGTAGCGTTCTACGAGCAGTACTTC
J gene: TRBJ2-7
D gene: NA
V gene: TRBV7-9
CDR3 length: 14
clone size: many

CDR3 protein: CASSPPSTRTGGREKLFF
CDR3 DNA: TGTGCCAGCAGTCCCCCATCTACCCGGACAGGGGGCAGGGAAAAACTGTTTTTT
J gene: TRBJ1-4
D gene: TRBD1
V gene: TRBV28
CDR3 length: 18
clone size: many

CDR3 protein: CASSQDAAGVNEQNF
CDR3 DNA: TGCGCCAGCAGCCAAGATGCGGCAGGGGTCAACGAGCAGAACTTC
J gene: TRBJ2-7
D gene: NA
V gene: TRBV4-1
CDR3 length: 15
clone size: NA

CDR3 protein: CASGTWTGTSTDTQYF
CDR3 DNA: TGTGCCAGCGGTACTTGGACAGGGACTAGCACAGATACGCAGTATTTT
J gene: TRBJ2-3
D gene: TRBD1
V gene: TRBV12-3/TRBV12-4
CDR3 length: 16
clone size: few

CDR3 protein: CATSRERGSEQYF
CDR3 DNA: TGTGCCACCAGCAGAGAACGGGGGAGCGAGCAGTACTTC
J gene: TRBJ2-7
D gene: NA
V gene: TRBV15
CDR3 length: 13
clone size: many

CDR3 protein: CASSSKGILNTEAFF
CDR3 DNA: TGTGCCAGCAGCTCGAAGGGGATCCTGAACACTGAAGCTTTCTTT
J gene: TRBJ1-1
D gene: NA
V gene: TRBV13
CDR3 length: 15
clone size: many

CDR3 protein: CSALRGDYQPQHF
CDR3 DNA: TGCAGTGCCCTCAGGGGGGATTATCAGCCCCAGCATTTT
J gene: TRBJ1-5
D gene: TRBD1
V gene: TRBV20-1
CDR3 length: 13
clone size: few

CDR3 protein: CASSGLAGGTSTDTQYF
CDR3 DNA: TGTGCCAGCAGCGGACTAGCGGGGGGTACTAGCACAGATACGCAGTATTTT
J gene: TRBJ2-3
D gene: TRBD2
V gene: TRBV11-2
CDR3 length: 17
clone size: NA

CDR3 protein: CASSLEGVEQYF
CDR3 DNA: TGTGCCAGCAGCTTGGAGGGGGTCGAGCAGTACTTC
J gene: TRBJ2-7
D gene: NA
V gene: TRBV5-8
CDR3 length: 12
clone size: many

CDR3 protein: CASSEDYFYEQYF
CDR3 DNA: TGTGCCAGCAGTGAAGATTATTTCTACGAGCAGTACTTC
J gene: TRBJ2-7
D gene: NA
V gene: TRBV25-1
CDR3 length: 13
clone size: many

CDR3 protein: CATSEPGTGSSTGELFF
CDR3 DNA: TGTGCCACCAGTGAGCCGGGGACAGGGTCATCAACCGGGGAGCTGTTTTTT
J gene: TRBJ2-2
D gene: TRBD1
V gene: TRBV24-1
CDR3 length: 17
clone size: few

CDR3 protein: CASSRNTGELFF
CDR3 DNA: TGTGCCAGTAGCCGGAACACCGGGGAGCTGTTTTTT
J gene: TRBJ2-2
D gene: NA
V gene: TRBV19
CDR3 length: 12
clone size: many

CDR3 protein: CSARDIDGSHGYEQYF
CDR3 DNA: TGCAGTGCTAGAGATATTGACGGGAGCCACGGCTACGAGCAGTACTTC
J gene: TRBJ2-7
D gene: NA
V gene: TRBV20-1
CDR3 length: 16
clone size: NA

CDR3 protein: CTSSSIMGLASYEQYF
CDR3 DNA: TGTACCAGCAGCTCTATAATGGGACTAGCCTCCTACGAGCAGTACTTC
J gene: TRBJ2-7
D gene: TRBD2
V gene: TRBV7-8
CDR3 length: 16
clone size: NA

CDR3 protein: CASSPGRYTEAFF
CDR3 DNA: TGTGCCAGCAGCCCCGGACGGTACACTGAAGCTTTCTTT
J gene: TRBJ1-1
D gene: NA
V gene: TRBV6-2/TRBV6-3
CDR3 length: 13
clone size: many